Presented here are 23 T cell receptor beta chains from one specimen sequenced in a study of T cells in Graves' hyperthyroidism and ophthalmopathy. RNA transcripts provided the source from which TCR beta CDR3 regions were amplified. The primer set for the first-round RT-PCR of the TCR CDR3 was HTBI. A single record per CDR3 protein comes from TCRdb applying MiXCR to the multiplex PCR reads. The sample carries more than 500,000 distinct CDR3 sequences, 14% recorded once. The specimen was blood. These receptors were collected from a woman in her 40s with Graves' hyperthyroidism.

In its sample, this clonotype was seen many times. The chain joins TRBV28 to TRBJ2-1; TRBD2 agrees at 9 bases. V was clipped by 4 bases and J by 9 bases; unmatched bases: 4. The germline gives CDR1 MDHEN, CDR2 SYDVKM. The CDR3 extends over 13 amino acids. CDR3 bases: TGTGCCAGCAGTTCGGGACTAGCCATTGAGCAGTTCTTC. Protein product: CASSSGLAIEQFF.

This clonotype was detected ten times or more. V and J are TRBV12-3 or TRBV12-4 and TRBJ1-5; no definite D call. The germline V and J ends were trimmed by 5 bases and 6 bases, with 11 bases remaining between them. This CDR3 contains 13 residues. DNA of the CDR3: TGTGCCAGCAGTCCCGACGGGAGTCAGCCCCAGCATTTT. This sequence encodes CASSPDGSQPQHF.

Written as DNA, the CDR3 is TGCGCCAGCAGCCAAGAACAAGGGTATGGCTACACCTTC. Its translation is CASSQEQGYGYTF. V is TRBV4-1 and J is TRBJ1-2; D is unresolved. This CDR3 has 13 amino acids. The V end lost 0 bases, the J end lost 5 bases, and 7 bases lay between the germline ends. CDR1 and CDR2 (germline): MGHRA, YSYEKL.

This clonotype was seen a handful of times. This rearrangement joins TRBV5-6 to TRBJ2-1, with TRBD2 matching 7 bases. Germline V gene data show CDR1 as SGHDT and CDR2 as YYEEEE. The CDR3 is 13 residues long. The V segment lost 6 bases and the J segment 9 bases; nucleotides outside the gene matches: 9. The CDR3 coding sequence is TGTGCCAGCATGGTGCGGGAGATCGGTGAGCAGTTCTTC. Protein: CASMVREIGEQFF.

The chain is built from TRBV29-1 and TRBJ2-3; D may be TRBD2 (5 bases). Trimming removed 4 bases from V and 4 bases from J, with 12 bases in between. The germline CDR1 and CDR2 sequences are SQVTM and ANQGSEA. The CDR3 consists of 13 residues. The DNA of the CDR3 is TGCAGCGTTGTAGATAGCGTCCCAGATACGCAGTATTTT. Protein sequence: CSVVDSVPDTQYF.

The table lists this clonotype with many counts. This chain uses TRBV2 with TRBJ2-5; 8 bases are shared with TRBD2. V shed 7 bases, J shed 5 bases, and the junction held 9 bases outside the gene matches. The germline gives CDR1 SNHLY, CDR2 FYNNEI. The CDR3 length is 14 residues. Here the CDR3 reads CASISSGRGETQYF. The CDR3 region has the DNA TGTGCCAGCATATCCAGCGGGAGAGGGGAGACCCAGTACTTC.

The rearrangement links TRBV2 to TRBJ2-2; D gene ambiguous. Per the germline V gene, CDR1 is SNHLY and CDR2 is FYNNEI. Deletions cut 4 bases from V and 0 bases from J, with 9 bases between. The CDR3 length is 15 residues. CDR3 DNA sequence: TGTGCCAGCAGTGTGGCGCAGGCGAACACCGGGGAGCTGTTTTTT. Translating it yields CASSVAQANTGELFF.

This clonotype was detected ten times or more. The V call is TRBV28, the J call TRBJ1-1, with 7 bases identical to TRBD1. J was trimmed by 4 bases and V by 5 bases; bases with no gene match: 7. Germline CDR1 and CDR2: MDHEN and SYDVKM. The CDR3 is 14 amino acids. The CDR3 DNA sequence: TGTGCCAGCAGTCGGACACAGGGGAGCACTGAAGCTTTCTTT. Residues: CASSRTQGSTEAFF.

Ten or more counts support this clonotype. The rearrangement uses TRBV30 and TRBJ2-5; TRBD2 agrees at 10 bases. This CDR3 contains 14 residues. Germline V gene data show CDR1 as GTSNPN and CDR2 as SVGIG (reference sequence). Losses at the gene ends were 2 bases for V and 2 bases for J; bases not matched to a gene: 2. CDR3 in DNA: TGTGCCTGGAGTCGGGGACTAGCGCAAGAGACCCAGTACTTC. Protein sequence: CAWSRGLAQETQYF.

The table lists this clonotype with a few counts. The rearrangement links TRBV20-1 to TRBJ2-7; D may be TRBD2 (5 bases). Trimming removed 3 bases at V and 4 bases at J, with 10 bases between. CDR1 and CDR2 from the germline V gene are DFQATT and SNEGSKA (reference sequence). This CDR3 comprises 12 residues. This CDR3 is CSAREEAYEQYF. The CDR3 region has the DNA TGCAGTGCTAGGGAGGAGGCGTACGAGCAGTACTTC.

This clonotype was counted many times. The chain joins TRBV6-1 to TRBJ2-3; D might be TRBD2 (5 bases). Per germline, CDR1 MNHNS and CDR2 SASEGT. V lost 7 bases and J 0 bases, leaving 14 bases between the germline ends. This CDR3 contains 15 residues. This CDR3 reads CASTERRKSTDTQYF. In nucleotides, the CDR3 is TGTGCCAGCACCGAGAGGAGGAAAAGCACAGATACGCAGTATTTT.

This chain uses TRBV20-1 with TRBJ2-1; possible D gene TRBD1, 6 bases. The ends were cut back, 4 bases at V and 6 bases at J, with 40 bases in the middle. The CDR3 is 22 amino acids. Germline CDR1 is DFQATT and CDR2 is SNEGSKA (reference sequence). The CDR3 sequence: CSAMLNLPGKTVRERGTNEQFF. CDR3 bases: TGCAGTGCTATGCTCAACCTCCCGGGAAAGACGGTCCGGGAAAGGGGGACCAATGAGCAGTTCTTC.

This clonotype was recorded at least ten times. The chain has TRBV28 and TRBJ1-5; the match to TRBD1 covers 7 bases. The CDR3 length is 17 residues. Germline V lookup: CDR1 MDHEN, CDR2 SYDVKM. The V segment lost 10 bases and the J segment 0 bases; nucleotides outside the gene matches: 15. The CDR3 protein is CATGTDKVTDSNQPQHF. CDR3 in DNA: TGTGCCACGGGGACAGATAAGGTAACCGATAGCAATCAGCCCCAGCATTTT.

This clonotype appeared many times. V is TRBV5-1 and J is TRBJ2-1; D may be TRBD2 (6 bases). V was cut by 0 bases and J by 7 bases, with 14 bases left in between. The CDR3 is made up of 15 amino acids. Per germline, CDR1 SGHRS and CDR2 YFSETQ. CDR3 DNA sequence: TGCGCCAGCAGCTTGGACAGACTAGACCAAAATGAGCAGTTCTTC. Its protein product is CASSLDRLDQNEQFF.

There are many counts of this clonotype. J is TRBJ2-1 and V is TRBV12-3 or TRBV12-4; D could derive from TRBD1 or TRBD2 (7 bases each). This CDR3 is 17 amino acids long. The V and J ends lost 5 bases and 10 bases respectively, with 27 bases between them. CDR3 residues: CASSQGGAGVRAWEQFF. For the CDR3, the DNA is TGTGCCAGCAGTCAGGGGGGTGCGGGAGTAAGGGCTTGGGAGCAGTTCTTC.

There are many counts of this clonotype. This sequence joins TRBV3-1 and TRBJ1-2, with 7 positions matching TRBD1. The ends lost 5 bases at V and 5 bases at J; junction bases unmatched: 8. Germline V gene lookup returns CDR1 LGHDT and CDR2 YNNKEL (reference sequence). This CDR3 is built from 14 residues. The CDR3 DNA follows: TGTGCCAGCAGCAACGGAGGGACAGTATATGGCTACACCTTC. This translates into CASSNGGTVYGYTF.

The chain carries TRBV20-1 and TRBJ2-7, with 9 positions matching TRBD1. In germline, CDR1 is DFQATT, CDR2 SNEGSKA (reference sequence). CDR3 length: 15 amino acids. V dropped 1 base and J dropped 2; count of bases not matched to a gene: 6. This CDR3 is CSARGLGTGTYEQYF. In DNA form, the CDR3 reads TGCAGTGCTAGAGGGTTGGGGACAGGGACCTACGAGCAGTACTTC.

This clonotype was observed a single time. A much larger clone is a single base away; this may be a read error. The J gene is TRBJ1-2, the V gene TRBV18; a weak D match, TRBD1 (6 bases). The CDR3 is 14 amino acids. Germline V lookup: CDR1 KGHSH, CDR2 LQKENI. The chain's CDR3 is CASSLSTGRDGCTF. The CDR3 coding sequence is TGTGCCAGCTCACTCAGCACAGGGCGGGATGGCTGCACCTTC.

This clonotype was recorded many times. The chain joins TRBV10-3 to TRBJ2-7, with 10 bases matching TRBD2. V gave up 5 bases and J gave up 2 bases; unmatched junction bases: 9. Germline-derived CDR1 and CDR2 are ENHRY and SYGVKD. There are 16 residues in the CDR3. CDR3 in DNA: TGTGCCATCAGTTCTTTAGCGGGAGGTTCCACCTACGAGCAGTACTTC. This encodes CAISSLAGGSTYEQYF.

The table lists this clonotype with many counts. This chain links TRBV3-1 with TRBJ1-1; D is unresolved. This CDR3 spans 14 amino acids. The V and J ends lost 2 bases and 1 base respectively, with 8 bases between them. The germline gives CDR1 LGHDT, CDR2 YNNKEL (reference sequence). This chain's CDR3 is CASSQQMANTEAFF. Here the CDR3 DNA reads TGTGCCAGCAGCCAACAGATGGCGAACACTGAAGCTTTCTTT. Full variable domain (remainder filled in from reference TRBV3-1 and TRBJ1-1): DTAVSQTPKYLVTQMGNDKSIKCEQNLGHDTMYWYKQDSKKFLKIMFSYNNKELIINETVPNRFSPKSPDKAHLNLHINSLELGDSAVYFCASSQQMANTEAFFGQGTRLTVV.

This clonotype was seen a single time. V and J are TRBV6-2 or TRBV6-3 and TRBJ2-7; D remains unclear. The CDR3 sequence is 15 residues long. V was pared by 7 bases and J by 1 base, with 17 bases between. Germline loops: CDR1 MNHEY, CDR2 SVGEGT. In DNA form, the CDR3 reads TGTGCCAGCACTGCCGGCCTGACATTGTCCTACGAGCAGTACTTC. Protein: CASTAGLTLSYEQYF.

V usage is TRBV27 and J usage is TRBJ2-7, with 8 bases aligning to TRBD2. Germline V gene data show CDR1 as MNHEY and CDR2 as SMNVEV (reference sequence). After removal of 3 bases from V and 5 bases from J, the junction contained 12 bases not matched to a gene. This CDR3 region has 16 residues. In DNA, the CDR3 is TGTGCCAGCAGTTTGTACTTAGGCGGGAGGTTGGACGAGCAGTACTTC. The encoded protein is CASSLYLGGRLDEQYF.

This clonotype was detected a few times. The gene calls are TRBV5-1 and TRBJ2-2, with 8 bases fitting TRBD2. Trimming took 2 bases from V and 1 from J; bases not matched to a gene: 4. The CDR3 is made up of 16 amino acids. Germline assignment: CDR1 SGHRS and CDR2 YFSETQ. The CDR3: CASSFGLAGNTGELFF. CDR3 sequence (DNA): TGCGCCAGCAGCTTCGGGCTAGCGGGGAACACCGGGGAGCTGTTTTTT.